The next 5 T cell receptor beta chains were all read from a single sample in a study of T cells in women clearing cervical HPV infection. Some clones are missing from TCRdb's copy, which holds only in-frame ones; the method was immunoSEQ multiplex PCR. This listing includes approximately 39,000 clones. The source material was blood buffy coat. All receptors come from a woman aged 18 to 75 with a cervical HPV16 infection that either progressed to CIN3+ or cleared (not recorded which).

Concerning this clone itself: Sequencing ends 3 residues short of the CDR3 end; the germline J gene provides the rest. J is TRBJ2-7 and V is TRBV27; D uncertain. Germline CDR1 reads MNHEY; CDR2 reads SMNVEV (reference sequence). This CDR3 has 15 residues. The V end lost 5 bases, the J end lost 2 bases, and 16 bases lay between the germline ends. The part of the CDR3 DNA that was read is TGTGCCAGCAGTGCCTTTCTGGCCGCCGCCTACGAG. This gives the protein CASSAFLAAAYE. Given in full, the CDR3 is CASSAFLAAAYEQYF.

Remarks on this clone: The observed sequence ends 3 residues before the CDR3 terminus, with the missing tail filled in from the germline J gene. The sample has other DNA sequences that encode this CDR3 too. The chain is built from TRBV18 and TRBJ2-1, with a possible D match to TRBD2 (6 bases). Germline lookup yields CDR1 KGHSH and CDR2 LQKENI. The CDR3 is 13 amino acids. V gave up 3 bases and J gave up 4 bases, with 7 bases separating them. The CDR3 loop reads CASSPGGYNEQFF. CDR3 DNA, as far as it was read: TGTGCCAGCTCACCGGGGGGATACAATGAG.

Concerning this clone itself: The junction does not match germline at one end; this may be a read error. The DNA ends 3 residues before the CDR3 does, and the rest of the CDR3 is filled in from the germline J gene. The same CDR3 arises from other DNA sequences in this sample as well. The rearrangement joins TRBV19 to TRBJ1-3; tentatively, D is TRBD1 (5 bases). Germline V gives CDR1 LNHDA, CDR2 SQIVND (reference sequence). This CDR3 contains 15 residues. CDR3 residues: CASKTGRGGGNTIYF. The part of the CDR3 DNA that was read is TGTGCCAGTAAGACTGGGAGGGGAGGAGGAAACACG.

Worth noting for this clone: The observed sequence ends 3 residues before the CDR3 terminus, with the missing tail filled in from the germline J gene. The chain has TRBV5-1 and TRBJ2-1, with 7 bases matching TRBD1. Germline V lookup: CDR1 SGHRS, CDR2 YFSETQ. The CDR3 spans 15 residues. Trimming took 0 bases from V and 8 from J; bases not matched to a gene: 8. Partial CDR3 DNA: TGCGCCAGCAGCTTGGCCCAGCAGCAGGGGGATGAG. Protein product: CASSLAQQQGDE. The entire CDR3 reads CASSLAQQQGDEQFF.

In the case of this clone: Read coverage stops 3 residues before the CDR3 terminus; the germline J gene supplies the remainder. The chain employs TRBV25-1 and TRBJ2-5; TRBD1 agrees at 7 bases. The CDR3 covers 17 residues. The germline V gene encodes CDR1 MGHDK and CDR2 SYGVNS. With 6 bases clipped from V and 1 base from J, the junction kept 14 bases outside the gene matches. The sequenced CDR3 bases are TGTGCCAGCAGCTACAGGGGATCGGGCCCCTTCCAAGAGACC. It is translated as CASSYRGSGPFQET. The entire CDR3 is CASSYRGSGPFQETQYF.